These 24 T cell receptor beta chains were sequenced from one sample in a study of regulatory T cells in long-lasting Graves disease. Investigators prepared the TCR beta libraries by applying iRepertoire HTBI primers and Arm-PCR of CDR3 regions. TCRdb redid the calling of the multiplex PCR reads with MiXCR, one entry per CDR3 protein. Of 200,000 to 250,000 distinct CDR3 sequences in the sample, roughly 19% are singletons; the top ten hold approximately 12%. The time point is: newly diagnosed GD, antithyroid drugs for less than 3 months. PBMCs were the source of the RNA used for TCR sequencing. These records were also assigned to another study, of T cells in Graves' hyperthyroidism and ophthalmopathy.

This specimen was peripheral blood mononuclear cells (PBMCs), taken at new diagnosis, from a patient treated with antithyroid drugs. These receptors all come from a woman aged 25-40 years with Graves disease.

The rearrangement joins TRBV28 to TRBJ1-4, with 7 nucleotides matching TRBD1. Germline CDR1 and CDR2: MDHEN and SYDVKM. V gave up 5 bases and J gave up 12 bases; unmatched junction bases: 15. The CDR3 loop spans 15 amino acids. For the CDR3, the DNA is TGTGCCAGCAGTGATCTTGGGACAGTCCAATCGCAACTGTTTTTT. Translation gives CASSDLGTVQSQLFF.

This clonotype was detected many times. The chain has TRBV20-1 and TRBJ2-7; TRBD2 aligns across 16 bases. The CDR3 contains 16 residues. V gave up 4 bases and J gave up 4 bases; unmatched junction bases: 7. Germline V gene sequence: CDR1 DFQATT, CDR2 SNEGSKA (reference sequence). The CDR3 protein is CSAKGLAGGRRYEQYF. The CDR3 DNA sequence: TGCAGTGCTAAGGGACTAGCGGGGGGGCGACGGTACGAGCAGTACTTC.

There are many counts of this clonotype. This sequence joins TRBV12-3 or TRBV12-4 and TRBJ2-5; D is possibly TRBD2 (6 bases). V dropped 3 bases and J dropped 0 bases, with 14 bases sitting between them. This CDR3 contains 16 residues. The CDR3 region is CASSLALAKNQETQYF. As DNA, the CDR3 is TGTGCCAGCAGTTTGGCACTAGCCAAAAACCAAGAGACCCAGTACTTC.

Notes on this clonotype: A much larger clone differs from this one at a single base, so this may be a read error. The V and J genes are TRBV20-1 and TRBJ2-2; 9 nucleotides line up with TRBD2. Looked up from germline, CDR1 is DFQATT and CDR2 is SNEGSKA (reference sequence). The CDR3 runs to 12 residues. CDR3 residues: CSAEREAGGLFF. CDR3 coding DNA: TGCAGTGCCGAGCGGGAGGCCGGGGGGCTGTTTTTT.

This clonotype has at least ten counts. This chain joins TRBV19 and TRBJ1-1; D is undetermined. This CDR3 spans 13 amino acids. Per the germline V gene, CDR1 is LNHDA and CDR2 is SQIVND (reference sequence). Trimming shortened V by 6 bases and J by 4 bases, and 12 bases separated the two germline ends. CDR3 sequence: CASRVEGGTEAFF. For the CDR3, the DNA is TGTGCCAGTAGAGTGGAGGGCGGCACTGAAGCTTTCTTT.

Ten or more counts support this clonotype. The V gene is TRBV28, the J gene TRBJ1-2; D is ambiguous. The CDR3 has 13 amino acids. Germline V gives CDR1 MDHEN, CDR2 SYDVKM. V was clipped by 7 bases and J by 5 bases, with 14 bases between them. The CDR3 region has the DNA TGTGCCAGCATTCCCCATGTTAGTTATGGCTACACCTTC. Its translation: CASIPHVSYGYTF.

About this clonotype: One end of the junction varies from germline; a read error may be responsible. The gene calls are TRBV4-1 and TRBJ2-7; TRBD2 might be the D (5 bases). Germline loops: CDR1 MGHRA, CDR2 YSYEKL. This CDR3 spans 16 amino acids. CDR3 loop: CASSQVPFGVSYEQHF. CDR3 DNA sequence: TGCGCCAGCAGCCAAGTTCCTTTCGGGGTGAGCTACGAGCAGCACTTC.

This clonotype showed up many times. J is TRBJ1-1 and V is TRBV27; D unresolved. The CDR3 is made up of 14 amino acids. CDR1 and CDR2 from the germline V gene are MNHEY and SMNVEV (reference sequence). Trimming removed 2 bases from V and 1 base from J, with 8 bases in between. CDR3 loop: CASSLALSNTEAFF. The CDR3 nucleotides are TGTGCCAGCAGTTTAGCTCTTTCGAACACTGAAGCTTTCTTT.

This clonotype was seen at least ten times. The chain employs TRBV27 and TRBJ1-5; the match to TRBD1 covers 8 bases. Trimming took 4 bases from V and 7 from J; bases not matched to a gene: 6. Per the germline V gene, CDR1 is MNHEY and CDR2 is SMNVEV (reference sequence). The CDR3 extends over 14 amino acids. The CDR3 sequence is CASSSGQGVQPQHF. The DNA of the CDR3 is TGTGCCAGCAGTTCAGGACAGGGTGTCCAGCCCCAGCATTTT.

The chain is built from TRBV27 and TRBJ1-2; the D gene is possibly TRBD1 (5 bases). V lost 4 bases to trimming and J lost 4 bases, with 13 bases between them. The CDR3 runs 14 residues. Germline V CDR1 and CDR2: MNHEY, SMNVEV (reference sequence). The CDR3, as DNA: TGTGCCAGCAGTTGGGGGGGGGGGGGCTATGGCTACACCTTC. Its protein product is CASSWGGGGYGYTF.

This clonotype was picked up many times. The chain joins TRBV7-8 to TRBJ2-1, with 8 positions matching TRBD2. Germline CDR1 and CDR2: SGHVS and FQNEAQ. This CDR3 comprises 16 residues. The V and J ends lost 6 bases and 1 base, in that order; junction bases with no gene match: 8. CDR3 nucleotide sequence: TGTGCCAGCAGTTTCCGCCGCGGGGGGTCCTACAATGAGCAGTTCTTC. Its translation is CASSFRRGGSYNEQFF.

A note on this clonotype: A single base separates this from a much larger clone, so it may be a read error. This chain links TRBV2 with TRBJ2-3, with TRBD2 matching over 7 bases. CDR3 length: 17 amino acids. Germline values: CDR1 SNHLY, CDR2 FYNNEI. Written as DNA, the CDR3 is TGTACCAGCAGTGGGCCTCAGAGCGGGGAGCGTGGGGATACGCAGTATTTT. Residues: CTSSGPQSGERGDTQYF.

This clonotype was recorded at least ten times. The chain couples TRBV27 to TRBJ1-5; D unresolved. V was cut by 5 bases and J by 2 bases, with 10 bases left in between. The CDR3 is 14 residues long. CDR1 is MNHEY, CDR2 SMNVEV, per germline (reference sequence). The CDR3 loop is CASSPQDGNQPQHF. In DNA form, the CDR3 reads TGTGCCAGCAGTCCCCAAGACGGCAATCAGCCCCAGCATTTT.

This clonotype was seen many times. Compared with germline, one end of the junction differs, possibly owing to a read error. The chain has TRBV19 and TRBJ2-2, with TRBD2 matching 14 bases. This CDR3 contains 17 residues. Germline V gene sequence: CDR1 LNHDA, CDR2 SQIVND (reference sequence). The CDR3 nucleotides read TGTGCCAATAGTATACGGACTAGCGGGGGGCGCACCGGGGAGCTGTTTTTT. This encodes CANSIRTSGGRTGELFF.

This clonotype was seen at least ten times. The rearrangement links TRBV5-1 to TRBJ2-7; no firm D call. From germline, CDR1 is SGHRS and CDR2 YFSETQ. V lost 7 bases and J lost 3, with 23 bases in between. The CDR3 contains 16 residues. This CDR3 is CASPRSDPRRYYEQYF. Here the CDR3 DNA reads TGCGCCAGCCCCCGGTCGGACCCCAGGCGCTACTACGAGCAGTACTTC.

The V call is TRBV2, the J call TRBJ1-2, with D possibly matching TRBD1 (5 bases). Per germline, CDR1 SNHLY and CDR2 FYNNEI. The CDR3 length is 15 residues. Between the trimmed V and J ends, which lost 0 bases and 8 bases, there was a span of 16 bases. This chain's CDR3 is CASSEAGTGGRGYTF. CDR3 in DNA: TGTGCCAGCAGTGAAGCAGGGACGGGGGGTAGAGGCTACACCTTC.

Ten or more counts support this clonotype. The chain's CDR3 is CASSGGSYEQYF. DNA of the CDR3: TGTGCCAGCAGCGGAGGATCCTACGAGCAGTACTTC. J is TRBJ2-7 and V is TRBV3-1; possible D gene TRBD2, 5 bases. The CDR3 covers 12 residues. CDR1 and CDR2 (germline): LGHDT, YNNKEL (reference sequence). V was cut by 5 bases and J by 1 base, with 6 bases left in between.

Concerning this clonotype itself: A far larger clone lies a single base away; this is likely a read error. The chain uses TRBV2 and TRBJ2-7; 16 nucleotides align to TRBD2. Germline lookup yields CDR1 SNHLY and CDR2 FYNNEI. V gave up 4 bases and J gave up 7 bases; unmatched junction bases: 4. The CDR3 is 15 residues long. The CDR3 coding sequence is TGTGCCAGCAGTGGGGGACTAGCGGGAGGGCTTGAGCAGTACTTC. It yields the protein CASSGGLAGGLEQYF.

This clonotype showed up many times. Written as DNA, the CDR3 is TGTGCCAGCAGCCGGGACGGTCGCAATGAGCAGTTCTTC. The encoded protein is CASSRDGRNEQFF. The rearrangement links TRBV6-1 to TRBJ2-1; the D gene could be TRBD1 or TRBD2 (5 bases each). CDR1 is MNHNS, CDR2 SASEGT, per germline. V dropped 6 bases and J dropped 6 bases, with 12 bases sitting between them. This CDR3 spans 13 amino acids.

In its sample, this clonotype was seen a few times. A much bigger clone sits one base away, suggesting this may be a read error. This rearrangement joins TRBV19 to TRBJ1-5; weak D call: TRBD1 (6 bases). Between the trimmed V and J ends, which lost 9 bases and 7 bases, there was a span of 22 bases. There are 15 residues in the CDR3. The V gene's germline CDR1 is LNHDA and CDR2 SQIVND (reference sequence). The CDR3 DNA reads TGTGCCAGCAGTGAGGGGACAAGGTTTGGCCAGCCCCAGCATTTT. Its protein product is CASSEGTRFGQPQHF.

This clonotype was observed many times. The V and J genes are TRBV9 and TRBJ2-7; D gene unclear. The V and J ends lost 0 bases and 3 bases respectively, with 10 bases between them. The CDR3 is made up of 14 amino acids. Germline CDR1 SGDLS, CDR2 YYNGEE. This chain's CDR3 is CASSVDGNLYEQYF. The DNA for the CDR3 is TGTGCCAGCAGCGTAGATGGGAACCTCTACGAGCAGTACTTC.

This rearrangement joins TRBV29-1 to TRBJ1-1; 8 bases are a match to TRBD1. The CDR3 has 12 residues. Germline V gives CDR1 SQVTM, CDR2 ANQGSEA. Trimming removed 4 bases from V and 2 bases from J; junction bases left unmatched: 0. DNA of the CDR3: TGCAGCGTTGCAGGGGGCAACACTGAAGCTTTCTTT. As protein: CSVAGGNTEAFF.

This clonotype has ten or more counts. The genes are TRBV4-1 and TRBJ2-3, with unresolved D. The CDR3 is 13 residues long. Trimming stripped 1 base from V and 4 bases from J, with 6 bases between. The germline gives CDR1 MGHRA, CDR2 YSYEKL. The CDR3 loop reads CASSQARPDTQYF. As DNA, the CDR3 is TGCGCCAGCAGCCAAGCGCGGCCAGATACGCAGTATTTT.

This clonotype was counted many times. V is TRBV28 and J is TRBJ1-5; no clear D gene. V lost 1 base and J 1 base, leaving 8 bases between the germline ends. The germline gives CDR1 MDHEN, CDR2 SYDVKM. The CDR3 is made up of 15 amino acids. The chain's CDR3 is CASSLYYTSNQPQHF. The CDR3 DNA reads as TGTGCCAGCAGTTTATATTACACCAGCAATCAGCCCCAGCATTTT.